One and the same sample provided the 27 T cell receptor beta chains below, sequenced in a study of T cells after yellow fever vaccination. TCRdb called the 5' RACE reads again in MiXCR, with one record for every CDR3 protein. The sample shows some 340,000 distinct CDR3 sequences, roughly 4.3% of them seen only once. Here the sequenced sample was PBMCs, taken 5 days after the yellow fever booster vaccination. Receptor source: a man younger than 35 who received the YFV17D yellow fever vaccine.

This clonotype occurred a few times. This rearrangement joins TRBV5-1 to TRBJ1-3; D gene uncertain. The CDR3 loop spans 18 amino acids. V was pared by 0 bases and J by 0 bases, with 16 bases between. Germline values: CDR1 SGHRS, CDR2 YFSETQ. CDR3 region: CASSLDSATQFSGNTIYF. The CDR3 region has the DNA TGCGCCAGCAGCTTGGACTCAGCAACCCAGTTCTCTGGAAACACCATATATTTT.

This clonotype was seen a few times. The V call is TRBV5-6, the J call TRBJ2-7; 7 bases line up with TRBD2. Per germline, CDR1 SGHDT and CDR2 YYEEEE. CDR3 length: 15 amino acids. V shed 4 bases and J 2 bases; nucleotides not matched to a gene: 9. The chain's CDR3 is CASSDPIGRAYEQYV. As DNA, the CDR3 is TGTGCCAGCAGCGACCCCATAGGGAGGGCCTACGAGCAGTACGTC.

Notes on this clonotype: This CDR3 is missing its conserved last phenylalanine or tryptophan, likely due to a read error. The chain uses TRBV7-3 and TRBJ2-3, with 7 positions matching TRBD2. The CDR3 has 15 residues. The germline V gene has CDR1 SGHTA and CDR2 FQGTGA. V lost 3 bases and J lost 0; bases outside the gene matches: 3. CDR3 sequence (DNA): TGTGCCAGCAGCTTTGGGCGGGGGAGCACAGATACGCAGTATATT. Protein product: CASSFGRGSTDTQYI.

This clonotype was counted between two and nine times. This chain uses TRBV4-1 with TRBJ2-7; D is possibly TRBD1 (6 bases). Trimming shortened V by 1 base and J by 7 bases, and 8 bases separated the two germline ends. This CDR3 is built from 12 residues. Germline CDR1 and CDR2: MGHRA and YSYEKL. This chain's CDR3 is CASSQVTGEQYF. The CDR3 DNA reads as TGCGCCAGCAGCCAAGTAACAGGGGAGCAGTACTTC.

This chain joins TRBV20-1 and TRBJ2-5; D not resolved. CDR3 length equals 11 residues. Deletions cut 5 bases from V and 0 bases from J, with 4 bases between. The V gene's germline CDR1 is DFQATT and CDR2 SNEGSKA (reference sequence). The DNA for the CDR3 is TGCAGTGCTCTCAACCAAGAGACCCAGTACTTC. Encoded protein: CSALNQETQYF.

Only a few counts were recorded for this clonotype. This chain uses TRBV3-1 with TRBJ2-2, with 11 positions matching TRBD2. Germline trimming cut 4 bases from V and 0 bases from J; bases unmatched to any gene: 4. CDR3 length: 17 residues. CDR1 is LGHDT and CDR2 is YNNKEL in the germline V gene (reference sequence). CDR3 loop: CASSPLAGGPNTGELFF. For the CDR3, the DNA is TGTGCCAGCAGCCCATTAGCGGGGGGGCCGAACACCGGGGAGCTGTTTTTT.

This clonotype was counted at least ten times. CDR3 nucleotide sequence: TGCAGCGTTGAGTGGGGGTTCGGAGAGCAGTACTTC. Translated: CSVEWGFGEQYF. This chain joins TRBV29-1 and TRBJ2-7; D tentatively fits TRBD1 or TRBD2 (5 bases each). This CDR3 is 12 amino acids long. Trimming pared 3 bases from V and 7 bases from J, leaving 13 bases between. Germline CDR1 reads SQVTM; CDR2 reads ANQGSEA.

This clonotype showed up many times. The V call is TRBV4-3, the J call TRBJ2-1, with TRBD1 matching 12 bases. V dropped 2 bases and J dropped 8; count of bases not matched to a gene: 7. The length of the CDR3 is 16 residues. Germline V gives CDR1 LGHNA, CDR2 YSLEER. The CDR3 protein is CASSQTPGQGADEQFF. CDR3 DNA sequence: TGCGCCAGCAGCCAAACTCCGGGACAGGGGGCCGATGAGCAGTTCTTC.

This clonotype was seen a few times. V is TRBV7-3 and J is TRBJ2-3; 13 nucleotides agree with TRBD2. The CDR3 consists of 17 residues. Trimming took 1 base from V and 10 from J; bases not matched to a gene: 11. CDR1 SGHTA and CDR2 FQGTGA come from the germline V gene. The CDR3 DNA reads as TGTGCCAGCAGCTTAAATCCCCCAGGACTAGCGGGGGAGGCGCAGTATTTT. This codes for CASSLNPPGLAGEAQYF. The complete variable domain, with remaining parts taken from reference TRBV7-3 and TRBJ2-3, reads GAGVSQTPSNKVTEKGKYVELRCDPISGHTALYWYRQSLGQGPEFLIYFQGTGAADDSGLPNDRFFAVRPEGSVSTLKIQRTERGDSAVYLCASSLNPPGLAGEAQYFGPGTRLTVL.

The chain has TRBV5-1 and TRBJ2-5, with D uncertain. The CDR3 totals 15 residues. Germline V gene sequence: CDR1 SGHRS, CDR2 YFSETQ. The V and J ends lost 0 bases and 1 base respectively, with 10 bases between them. CDR3: CASSLASNVQETQYF. The DNA for the CDR3 is TGCGCCAGCAGCTTGGCCTCGAATGTCCAAGAGACCCAGTACTTC.

The V call is TRBV20-1, the J call TRBJ2-5, with D possibly TRBD1 on 6 matching bases. Germline loops: CDR1 DFQATT, CDR2 SNEGSKA (reference sequence). The CDR3 runs to 13 residues. V dropped 3 bases and J dropped 2 bases, with 10 bases sitting between them. CDR3 in amino acids: CSASLRGQETQYF. The CDR3 DNA reads as TGCAGTGCTAGTCTGAGGGGGCAAGAGACCCAGTACTTC.

The chain uses TRBV20-1 and TRBJ2-1; 12 bases are a match to TRBD2. The length of the CDR3 is 15 residues. Germline CDR1 and CDR2: DFQATT and SNEGSKA (reference sequence). J gave up 0 bases and V 6 bases, and 3 bases lay outside the gene matches. CDR3 in amino acids: CSAGLAGSSYNEQFF. The CDR3 DNA reads as TGCAGTGCAGGACTAGCGGGGAGCTCCTACAATGAGCAGTTCTTC.

This clonotype was detected ten times or more. The chain combines TRBV5-1 with TRBJ2-3; 8 positions agree with TRBD2. The CDR3 sequence is 17 residues long. The V gene end was trimmed by 0 bases and the J gene end by 2 bases; junction bases not matched to a gene: 8. Looked up from germline, CDR1 is SGHRS and CDR2 is YFSETQ. CDR3 residues: CASSLVPSGGLTDTQYF. DNA of the CDR3: TGCGCCAGCAGCTTGGTCCCGAGCGGGGGCCTCACAGATACGCAGTATTTT.

This clonotype was observed a few times. The V call is TRBV27, the J call TRBJ2-1, with D possibly matching TRBD1 (5 bases). The length of the CDR3 is 14 residues. The germline CDR1 and CDR2 sequences are MNHEY and SMNVEV (reference sequence). V was pared by 7 bases and J by 4 bases, with 14 bases between. The CDR3 DNA is TGTGCCAGCACCTCCGACAGTTTATACAATGAGCAGTTCTTC. Translation: CASTSDSLYNEQFF.

This clonotype was observed a handful of times. The chain links TRBV20-1 to TRBJ1-1; D uncertain. This CDR3 comprises 13 residues. Trimming left V 0 bases short and J 0 bases short, with 5 bases between. Germline assignment: CDR1 DFQATT and CDR2 SNEGSKA (reference sequence). Here the CDR3 reads CSARESLNTEAFF. The CDR3 region has the DNA TGCAGTGCTAGAGAGAGCTTGAACACTGAAGCTTTCTTT.

The chain couples TRBV6-5 to TRBJ1-6; D is possibly TRBD1 (6 bases). From germline, CDR1 is MNHEY and CDR2 SVGAGI. CDR3 length: 17 residues. Trimming took off 2 bases at V and 6 bases at J, with 17 bases between the two ends. The CDR3 loop is CASSYQIRDISNSPLHF. In DNA form, the CDR3 reads TGTGCCAGCAGTTACCAAATTCGGGACATCAGTAATTCACCCCTCCACTTT.

This clonotype was seen more than once but under ten times. The CDR3: CASSYSGGGRAKNIQYF. CDR3 DNA sequence: TGTGCCAGCAGCTACAGTGGGGGGGGAAGGGCCAAAAACATTCAGTACTTC. The genes are TRBV6-1 and TRBJ2-4, with 7 nucleotides matching TRBD2. This CDR3 contains 17 residues. Germline V gene sequence: CDR1 MNHNS, CDR2 SASEGT. V shed 6 bases and J 1 base; nucleotides not matched to a gene: 12.

This clonotype appeared many times. The V and J genes are TRBV28 and TRBJ2-7; D unresolved. The V end was cut by 3 bases, the J end by 9 bases, with 15 bases between. The CDR3 covers 13 residues. Per germline, CDR1 MDHEN and CDR2 SYDVKM. The CDR3 loop is CASSFNEQTGQYV. The CDR3 region has the DNA TGTGCCAGCAGTTTTAATGAACAAACCGGGCAGTACGTC.

The V gene is TRBV4-1, the J gene TRBJ2-5; D unclear. This CDR3 is built from 12 residues. CDR1 MGHRA and CDR2 YSYEKL come from the germline V gene. V was cut by 0 bases and J by 3 bases, with 2 bases left in between. CDR3 protein: CASSQEEETQYF. DNA for the CDR3: TGCGCCAGCAGCCAAGAAGAAGAGACCCAGTACTTC.

In this sample, this clonotype turned up a few times. The chain is built from TRBV9 and TRBJ1-1; D call uncertain. This CDR3 has 14 residues. Germline-derived CDR1 and CDR2 are SGDLS and YYNGEE. Trimming stripped 4 bases from V and 6 bases from J, with 16 bases between. In DNA, the CDR3 is TGTGCCAGCAGCCCCCAGGAAGGAGGACCTGAAGCTTTCTTT. Translation gives CASSPQEGGPEAFF.

This clonotype has more than one count but fewer than ten. The CDR3 DNA is TGTGCCAGCAGGACCCTCTCTGGGGCCAACGTCCTGACTTTC. It is translated as CASRTLSGANVLTF. The rearrangement uses TRBV7-2 and TRBJ2-6; D uncertain. In germline, CDR1 is SGHTA, CDR2 FQGNSA. The CDR3 has 14 residues. Between the trimmed V and J ends, which lost 6 bases and 0 bases, there was a span of 6 bases.

This clonotype turned up a few times. The chain is built from TRBV4-1 and TRBJ2-5; 7 nucleotides agree with TRBD1. CDR1 and CDR2 from the germline V gene are MGHRA and YSYEKL. The CDR3 has 16 amino acids. The V segment lost 2 bases and the J segment 5 bases; nucleotides outside the gene matches: 11. The DNA of the CDR3 is TGCGCCAGCAGCCAATCCGGGACAGTCGGCGGGGAGACCCAGTACTTC. It is translated as CASSQSGTVGGETQYF.

This clonotype occurred a few times. V usage is TRBV3-1 and J usage is TRBJ1-2; 7 nucleotides align to TRBD1. Looked up from germline, CDR1 is LGHDT and CDR2 is YNNKEL (reference sequence). Unmatched junction bases numbered 10, after V lost 7 bases and J lost 2 bases. The CDR3 spans 15 residues. CDR3: CASTPQGLGNYGYTF. In DNA, the CDR3 is TGTGCCAGCACCCCACAGGGGTTGGGGAACTATGGCTACACCTTC.

This clonotype was seen only a few times. The chain is built from TRBV7-3 and TRBJ2-3, with 12 bases lining up with TRBD1. The CDR3 loop spans 14 amino acids. The J segment lost 4 bases and the V segment lost 5 bases, leaving 1 base of the junction unmatched. Germline V lookup: CDR1 SGHTA, CDR2 FQGTGA. The CDR3 DNA follows: TGTGCCAGCAGCGGGACAGGGGGCTCAGATACGCAGTATTTT. The encoded protein is CASSGTGGSDTQYF.

The J gene is TRBJ1-2, the V gene TRBV7-2; D is ambiguous. V was shortened by 2 bases and J by 8 bases, with 9 bases between the two germline ends. CDR3 length: 12 residues. CDR1 is SGHTA and CDR2 is FQGNSA in the germline V gene. This chain's CDR3 is CASSLLQSGYTF. The CDR3 region has the DNA TGTGCCAGCAGCTTACTACAATCCGGCTACACCTTC.

This clonotype was detected only a few times. The chain has TRBV3-1 and TRBJ2-1; D is unresolved. This CDR3 is 16 amino acids long. V lost 4 bases to trimming and J lost 0 bases, with 13 bases between them. Germline-derived CDR1 and CDR2 are LGHDT and YNNKEL (reference sequence). The CDR3 bases are TGTGCCAGCAGCCGGCCGGCGGAGAGCTCCTACAATGAGCAGTTCTTC. It yields the protein CASSRPAESSYNEQFF.

This clonotype was detected many times. The chain has TRBV7-9 and TRBJ2-1; the D is unclear. V was trimmed by 5 bases and J by 8 bases, leaving 7 bases between them. This CDR3 is 11 amino acids long. Germline CDR1 and CDR2: SEHNR and FQNEAQ (reference sequence). This chain's CDR3 is CASSPTYEQFF. The CDR3, as DNA: TGTGCCAGCAGCCCGACTTATGAGCAGTTCTTC.